The entry that follows covers one T cell receptor beta chain sequence. Per the authors' pipeline: How many nucleated cells were present was estimated from reference gene primer amplification. Produced via immunoSEQ multiplex PCR; TCRdb's table is partial and in-frame only. That table supplies the V and J calls and clone size; D and trimming were determined from the DNA. The table includes some 270,000 clones, roughly 88% detected once. This sample stems from a study of blood T cell repertoires in COVID-19. This CDR3 has 15 amino acids. Per germline, CDR1 LNHDA and CDR2 SQIVND (reference sequence). V was pared by 4 bases and J by 0 bases, with 10 bases between.

Sequences were obtained from peripheral blood. The J gene is TRBJ1-5, the V gene TRBV19; D call uncertain. The clonotype was recovered from a human donor with COVID-19, enrolled during active disease. The donor label of this sample is uncertain. This CDR3 is CASSSGRPSNQPQHF. The CDR3 coding sequence is TGTGCCAGTAGTAGTGGGAGGCCTAGCAATCAGCCCCAGCATTTT.